This is a list of T cell receptor beta chains from one sample in a study of T cells after yellow fever vaccination. TCRdb re-analysed the 5' RACE reads in MiXCR, keeping a single row per CDR3 protein. This table holds about 220,000 distinct CDR3 sequences, approximately 3% found once. The material was CD4+ T cells sorted from PBMCs, obtained 10 days after the yellow fever booster vaccination. Every receptor here comes from a man between 18 and 35 years old who received the YFV17D yellow fever vaccine. Each CDR3 is given with its conserved first and last residue.

>TRBV20-1
CSARAGAVSNQPQHF
>TRBV5-1
CASSLPREETQYF
>TRBV7-2
CASSLEDAGSEQYF
>TRBV30
CAWARGGFDTGELFF
>TRBV4-1
CASSQRGGRRMNTEAFF
>TRBV19
CASRQFDGSYNEQFF
>TRBV12-3/TRBV12-4
CASSFRPDSGDTQYF
>TRBV7-9
CASSSDRGQGEANYGYTF
>TRBV2
CASNDFGNQPQHF
>TRBV2
CASSPGQTSYGYTF
>TRBV14
CASSQTSFQETQYF
>TRBV18
CASSPISGTGASSWGYTF
>TRBV5-1
CASSLEAGRGLETQYF
>TRBV20-1
CSARDPLASGGAGRDTQYF
>TRBV4-1
CASSQVDREETQYF
>TRBV5-1
CASTDSSGANVLTF
>TRBV7-3
CASSLSGGPDGYTF
>TRBV20-1
CSASSSGAGSLLQETQYF
>TRBV7-2
CASSLQGSGNTEAFF
>TRBV9
CASSARGGVTEAFF
>TRBV5-5
CASSLEGNTRNEQFF
>TRBV21-1
CASSSYDRSLISEQYF
>TRBV28
CASSLTLAPLHF
>TRBV9
CASSPGQGSGIYTF
>TRBV2
CASSLDQPGETQYF
>TRBV6-2/TRBV6-3
CASSYTEGDTEAFF
>TRBV7-9
CASSRWDSYGYTF
>TRBV5-1
CASSNREGMNTEAFF
>TRBV15
CATSRGGGAVGETQYF
>TRBV2
CASSVGQGLYGYTF
>TRBV3-1
CASSRTGDEQFF
>TRBV7-3
CASSRDGTSGSDTQYF